The following is a TCR beta chain sequence with its context. What it binds is not known. Individually, cDNA molecules had unique molecular identifiers attached to them. TCRdb re-called the 5' RACE reads with MiXCR, one entry per CDR3 protein. The data hold around 62,000 distinct CDR3 sequences, with just under 5% observed a single time. The entry originates in a study of early T cells in non-severe SARS-CoV-2 infection. Study-wide background: Sequenced material consisted of bulk RNA (from unsorted whole blood), and chains were unpaired. Whole-study results and caveats: Matches to VDJdb favored anti-spike CD8 responses and missed private and CD4 specificities.

The V and J ends lost 6 bases and 3 bases respectively, with 6 bases between them. The germline V gene has CDR1 MNHEY and CDR2 SMNVEV (reference sequence). The CDR3 runs 11 residues. What was sequenced was whole blood. This sequence was found in an adult who was a healthcare worker with PCR-confirmed SARS-CoV-2 infection or an uninfected control (not recorded which). The chain employs TRBV27 and TRBJ2-7; D gene ambiguous. CDR3 bases: TGTGCCAGCAGGTCATACTACGAGCAGTACTTC. Translating gives CASRSYYEQYF.